This T cell receptor (beta chain) emerged from a study of CD8 T cells in Susac syndrome. About the research overall: Susac syndrome patients were untreated, on corticosteroids with some adding intravenous immunoglobulin, or on intravenous immunoglobulin only.

Roughly 0.5 to 1 ug RNA was reverse transcribed with random hexamers. An immunoSEQ multiplex PCR amplified TCR beta CDR3 over 54 Vbeta and 13 Jbeta. Each CDR3 protein is one row after TCRdb ran MiXCR on the immunoSEQ multiplex PCR reads. The table records 130,000 or so distinct CDR3 sequences, roughly 95% of them present only once. This clonotype was seen only a few times. CDR1 is MNHEY, CDR2 SVGAGI, per germline. The CDR3 sequence is 13 residues long. The germline V and J ends were trimmed by 5 bases and 3 bases, with 10 bases remaining between them. J is TRBJ1-2 and V is TRBV6-5; D call uncertain. This clonotype originated in a human donor with Susac syndrome. Sequences were obtained from CD4+ T cells from PBMCs. The CDR3 bases are TGTGCCAGCAGTCTCGGACGGGACTATGGCTACACCTTC. Translation: CASSLGRDYGYTF.